This record covers a single TCR beta chain. The data stem from a study of response to subunit inactivated influenza vaccine. Germline V CDR1 and CDR2: SEHNR, FQNEAQ (reference sequence). Trimming shortened V by 7 bases and J by 1 base, and 16 bases separated the two germline ends. This CDR3 region has 15 residues. Via MiXCR, TCRdb re-called the RT-PCR reads, giving one row per CDR3 protein. This sample has about 540,000 distinct CDR3 sequences, with roughly a quarter found just once. This same sample was also taken into another study, of T cells expressing NK-cell markers. According to that study: TCR beta cDNA was made by 5'RACE template switching with UMIs. In a handful of donors, dominant NKG2C+ clonotypes were roughly 1.0-8% of CD8+ T cells.

The chain combines TRBV7-9 with TRBJ1-1; the D gene is possibly TRBD1 (5 bases). This clonotype was obtained from a middle-aged man who received an inactivated influenza vaccine. The sequences come from CD4+ T cells sorted from PBMCs, collected 12 days after vaccination. CDR3 protein: CASTLGRTENTEAFF. The DNA of the CDR3 is TGTGCCAGCACCCTGGGGCGTACTGAGAACACTGAAGCTTTCTTT.